This T cell receptor beta chain came from a study of spatial heterogeneity in lung cancer (dated by TCRdb to the late 2010s). Regarding the study in general: More beta-chain than alpha-chain transcripts were consistently detected, likely reflecting higher beta-chain transcript abundance. Both alpha and beta chains were TCR-sequenced in samples taken at surgery, namely 220 tumor regions, roughly 64 matched nontumor lung samples and approximately 51 PBMC samples. In non-small cell lung cancer, the study quantitatively compared TCR alpha and beta repertoires across several tumor regions, matched nontumor lung, and blood. In the raw uncorrected reads, each unique combination of TCR and UMI appeared on average more than ten times. Nonsynonymous mutation counts, determined by whole-exome sequencing of tumor tissue, were related to features of the TCR repertoire.

What the time point label conveys for this sample: sample taken at primary tumor resection. Without any cell sorting, TCR sequencing was performed on whole RNA extracted either from tumor and nontumor lung tissue or from cryopreserved PBMC samples. Samples were obtained from approximately 77 patients with early-stage, untreated non-small cell lung cancer from the lung TRACERx cohort. Only patients with enough RNA available from two or more tumor regions were chosen for TCR sequencing. The study at large found these results: Ubiquitous expanded tumor TCRs were detected in blood more often at tumor resection than at routine follow-up. Confirming at a functional level the hypothesis that regional TCRs recognize regional mutations was considered to require additional single-cell paired TCR alpha and beta sequencing.

The library was generated by 5' RACE. These reads were obtained on a NextSeq 500. In the TCR library protocol, a unique molecular identifier was attached to each TCR cDNA molecule so that PCR and sequencing errors could be corrected. Per the authors' processing: Decombinator tools were used for TCR identification, UMI-based error correction and CDR3 extraction. Expanded TCRs were defined as those above a frequency of 2 per 1,000, corresponding to the top 1% of the tumor frequency distribution. Each repertoire was subsampled 100 times to 5,000 TCRs, after which Renyi diversity was computed with the R vegan package. CDR3 similarity networks were constructed using string-kernel similarity of amino acid triplets, with links drawn between CDR3s whose pairwise similarity was above 0.82. TCRdb applied fastp at Q25 and MiXCR to the public reads, then kept only in-frame beta chains. Each record represents a unique CDR3 protein, reported with the most common genes and DNA among its rows. These V and J calls derive from TCRdb rather than the authors' analysis. The sample yields 12,000 or so distinct CDR3 sequences; approximately 15% were counted once. Roughly 2.6% of the sample is held by the ten biggest clonotypes.

Inclusive of the bounding cysteine and phenylalanine, the CDR3 is 17 residues long. Of all the DNA, just the CDR3 is kept, 51 bases in frame from base 1. For CDR1 and CDR2, the germline V gene lists MGHDK and SYGVNS. The V end loses 5 bases and the J end loses 4 bases, and a stretch of 18 bases separates them. This clonotype registers as medium-sized (0.01 to 0.1%) within its sample. The antigen it binds to is not known. No base quality values were provided; no much bigger clone lies one nucleotide off. This specimen was PBMCs, taken at surgery. The clonotype comes from a female donor with early-stage non-small cell lung cancer. This receptor chain uses TRBV25-1 and TRBJ2-6; the D element might be TRBD1 or TRBD2, as each aligns at 6 bases. The CDR3 loop reads CASSFSPTGAGANVLTF. The sequenced DNA: TGTGCCAGCAGTTTCTCACCCACGGGGGCCGGGGCCAACGTCCTGACTTTC.